Following are 23 T cell receptor beta chains from one sample sequenced in a study of identifying expanded T cells in peripheral blood. Some clones are missing from TCRdb's copy, which holds only in-frame ones; the method was immunoSEQ multiplex PCR. The data hold about 110,000 clones, with 80% to 90% observed a single time. The source material was blood. The receptors here all came from a person aged 18-69 years in good health.

V is TRBV18 and J is TRBJ2-1, with D perhaps TRBD1 (6 bases). V shed 6 bases and J shed 3 bases, with 12 bases lying between them. Germline loops: CDR1 KGHSH, CDR2 LQKENI. There are 14 residues in the CDR3. The CDR3, as DNA: TGTGCCAGCTCCCCCAACAGGGACTACAATGAGCAGTTCTTC. Its protein is CASSPNRDYNEQFF.

The J gene is TRBJ1-5, the V gene TRBV28; no definite D call. This CDR3 is 14 amino acids long. Trimming left V 8 bases short and J 1 base short, with 12 bases between. Germline CDR1 MDHEN, CDR2 SYDVKM. CDR3 nucleotides: TGTGCCAGCTCTCGCGGAGGGAGCAATCAGCCCCAGCATTTT. Encoded protein: CASSRGGSNQPQHF.

This chain connects TRBV18 to TRBJ2-7; D remains ambiguous. V was shortened by 3 bases and J by 0 bases, with 6 bases between the two germline ends. Germline V gene lookup returns CDR1 KGHSH and CDR2 LQKENI. CDR3 size: 13 residues. Here the CDR3 DNA reads TGTGCCAGCTCACCGGCAGCCTCCTACGAGCAGTACTTC. Its translation is CASSPAASYEQYF.

The DNA for the CDR3 is TGTGCCAGCAGCTCCCCCGGCGCAGCTGAAGCTTTCTTT. This codes for CASSSPGAAEAFF. The chain employs TRBV11-1 and TRBJ1-1; no clear D gene. Germline lookup yields CDR1 SGHAT and CDR2 FQDESV (reference sequence). Trimming pared 4 bases from V and 6 bases from J, leaving 12 bases between. CDR3 length: 13 amino acids. The full variable domain, in which reference TRBV11-1 and TRBJ1-1 provide the parts outside the CDR3, is EAEVAQSPRYKITEKSQAVAFWCDPISGHATLYWYRQILGQGPELLVQFQDESVVDDSQLPKDRFSAERLKGVDSTLKIQPAELGDSAMYLCASSSPGAAEAFFGQGTRLTVV.

This rearrangement joins TRBV10-2 to TRBJ1-6, with unresolved D. The CDR3 has 13 amino acids. V was pared by 7 bases and J by 4 bases, with 8 bases between. Germline V gene lookup returns CDR1 WSHSY and CDR2 SAAADI. For the CDR3, the DNA is TGCGCCAGCATGGGTGAATATAATTCACCCCTCCACTTT. Its translation: CASMGEYNSPLHF.

The gene calls are TRBV10-2 and TRBJ2-7; 10 bases are shared with TRBD1. Germline-derived CDR1 and CDR2 are WSHSY and SAAADI. J gave up 4 bases and V 9 bases, and 6 bases lay outside the gene matches. The CDR3 is 13 residues long. The CDR3 bases are TGCGCCAGTGGGGACAGGGGATTTTACGAGCAGTACTTC. Its translation is CASGDRGFYEQYF.

The chain is built from TRBV7-9 and TRBJ1-5; D not resolved. The V end lost 5 bases, the J end lost 2 bases, and 7 bases lay between the germline ends. CDR3 length: 13 residues. CDR1 and CDR2 (germline): SEHNR, FQNEAQ (reference sequence). Written as DNA, the CDR3 is TGTGCCAGCAGCCAGGACGGCAATCAGCCCCAGCATTTT. Translation: CASSQDGNQPQHF.

The chain links TRBV10-1 to TRBJ2-5, with D perhaps matching TRBD2 (6 bases). CDR1 WNHNN and CDR2 SYGVQD come from the germline V gene (reference sequence). V was trimmed by 0 bases and J by 6 bases, leaving 14 bases between them. This CDR3 contains 15 residues. CDR3 coding DNA: TGCGCCAGCAGTGAGTCAAGTGGAGGGAAGAAGACCCAGTACTTC. This sequence encodes CASSESSGGKKTQYF.

V is TRBV11-2 and J is TRBJ2-5; 7 bases map to TRBD2. Germline assignment: CDR1 SGHAT and CDR2 FQNNGV. The CDR3 runs 13 residues. The DNA for the CDR3 is TGTGCATCGGCGGGGGTCGAGCGAGAGACCCAGTACTTC. This encodes CASAGVERETQYF.

This chain links TRBV19 with TRBJ1-2; the D gene is possibly TRBD1 (5 bases). V lost 8 bases to trimming and J lost 5 bases, with 27 bases between them. The CDR3 loop spans 17 amino acids. Germline V CDR1 and CDR2: LNHDA, SQIVND (reference sequence). The CDR3 nucleotides read TGTGCCAGTCAGAATGGGCAGGGAGCCCGTCTATGGTATGGCTACACCTTC. Protein sequence: CASQNGQGARLWYGYTF.

The rearrangement joins TRBV19 to TRBJ2-7; unclear D gene. Trimming took off 4 bases at V and 2 bases at J, with 12 bases between the two ends. The germline V gene has CDR1 LNHDA and CDR2 SQIVND (reference sequence). The CDR3 runs 14 residues. This CDR3 reads CASSTLDRTYEQYF. CDR3 DNA sequence: TGTGCCAGTAGTACCCTCGATCGTACCTACGAGCAGTACTTC.

The rearrangement joins TRBV5-1 to TRBJ1-1, with D tentatively TRBD1 (6 bases). The germline CDR1 and CDR2 sequences are SGHRS and YFSETQ. The CDR3 is made up of 15 amino acids. Trimming took 4 bases from V and 0 from J, leaving 13 bases between them. The CDR3 reads CASSILQGLNTEAFF. The CDR3 DNA sequence: TGCGCCAGCAGCATACTACAGGGCCTGAACACTGAAGCTTTCTTT.

This clone has a single count. The rearrangement joins TRBV5-6 to TRBJ2-5; 9 positions agree with TRBD1. Near its end, the DNA agrees better with TRBJ2-7, so the J call may be wrong. Germline V lookup: CDR1 SGHDT, CDR2 YYEEEE. This CDR3 contains 14 residues. The CDR3 loop is CASSLTDRGNEQYF. In DNA form, the CDR3 reads TGTGCCAGCAGCCTGACAGACAGGGGGAACGAGCAGTACTTC.

The chain combines TRBV7-9 with TRBJ2-1; 8 positions match TRBD1. The CDR3 extends over 13 amino acids. Germline V gene lookup returns CDR1 SEHNR and CDR2 FQNEAQ (reference sequence). Trimming cost V 5 bases and J 11 bases; bases outside gene matches: 8. The CDR3 region is CASSTQGQVKQFF. The CDR3 nucleotides are TGTGCCAGCAGCACCCAGGGACAGGTAAAGCAGTTCTTC.

V is TRBV27 and J is TRBJ2-5; maybe TRBD1 (5 bases). This CDR3 region has 14 residues. V shed 3 bases and J shed 1 base, with 9 bases lying between them. Germline V gives CDR1 MNHEY, CDR2 SMNVEV (reference sequence). The CDR3 protein is CASSFRATQETQYF. The CDR3, as DNA: TGTGCCAGCAGTTTCAGGGCGACCCAAGAGACCCAGTACTTC.

The V and J genes are TRBV11-2 and TRBJ2-2, with D maybe TRBD2 (5 bases). The V end lost 2 bases, the J end lost 0 bases, and 10 bases lay between the germline ends. This CDR3 has 16 residues. Germline V gene data show CDR1 as SGHAT and CDR2 as FQNNGV. The CDR3 coding sequence is TGTGCCAGCAGCTTAAGGGAGTGGCCGAACACCGGGGAGCTGTTTTTT. Translating gives CASSLREWPNTGELFF.

This chain links TRBV18 with TRBJ1-5, with 9 bases aligning to TRBD1. CDR3 length equals 14 residues. Trimming took 10 bases from V and 0 from J; bases not matched to a gene: 4. Germline V gene data show CDR1 as KGHSH and CDR2 as LQKENI. The CDR3 DNA reads TGTGCCACCGGGGGACAGGGTAGCAATCAGCCCCAGCATTTT. Translation: CATGGQGSNQPQHF.

V is TRBV27 and J is TRBJ1-2, with 11 positions matching TRBD1. Germline V gives CDR1 MNHEY, CDR2 SMNVEV (reference sequence). The CDR3 is 14 amino acids. The trim removed 6 bases at V and 2 bases at J, leaving 2 bases unmatched. Here the CDR3 DNA reads TGTGCCAGCAGAGGACAGGGGGCGAACTATGGCTACACCTTC. As protein: CASRGQGANYGYTF.

The V and J genes are TRBV11-2 and TRBJ2-3; TRBD1 is a possible D gene (6 bases). CDR3 length: 16 amino acids. V lost 1 base and J lost 1, with 12 bases in between. The germline CDR1 and CDR2 sequences are SGHAT and FQNNGV. CDR3 sequence reads: CASSLGVNRGTDTQYF. The CDR3 DNA follows: TGTGCCAGCAGCTTAGGGGTTAACAGGGGCACAGATACGCAGTATTTT.

The genes are TRBV5-6 and TRBJ2-7, with TRBD2 identical over 7 bases. The V segment lost 4 bases and the J segment 7 bases; nucleotides outside the gene matches: 8. This CDR3 has 13 residues. Germline CDR1 SGHDT, CDR2 YYEEEE. For the CDR3, the DNA is TGTGCCAGCAGCCTGGGGGGGTCTTGGGAGCAGTACTTC. Translation gives CASSLGGSWEQYF.

This chain joins TRBV27 and TRBJ2-7, with a possible D match to TRBD1 (6 bases). Germline CDR1 is MNHEY and CDR2 is SMNVEV (reference sequence). V lost 3 bases to trimming and J lost 2 bases, with 11 bases between them. The CDR3 runs to 14 residues. CDR3 residues: CASSLTGLPYEQYF. CDR3 DNA: TGTGCCAGCAGTTTGACAGGACTTCCCTACGAGCAGTACTTC.

This chain links TRBV19 with TRBJ1-5; no clear D. The CDR3 covers 13 residues. The V end was cut by 4 bases, the J end by 2 bases, with 6 bases between. Germline V gene data show CDR1 as LNHDA and CDR2 as SQIVND (reference sequence). CDR3 nucleotides: TGTGCCAGTAGTAAGCAGGGCAATCAGCCCCAGCATTTT. Amino acids: CASSKQGNQPQHF.

A remark on this clone: An end of the junction differs from the germline gene, which may be a read error. The J gene is TRBJ1-3, the V gene TRBV4-3; D not resolved. CDR3 length: 15 residues. CDR1 is LGHNA, CDR2 YSLEER, per germline. The CDR3 DNA is TGCACCAGCAGCCTCTCAGGCCAGTCTGGAAACACCATATATTTT. It specifies CTSSLSGQSGNTIYF.